This TCR beta chain was retrieved from a study of shared clonotypes between healthy human individuals. Study details: CD4 naive and CD4 memory each took three plates per donor, while CD8 naive took two and CD8 memory one. Points from the study as a whole: A generally larger estimated richness was seen in naive subsets than in memory subsets.

TCRdb keeps only in-frame clones here, not all; method: immunoSEQ multiplex PCR. The sample comprises about 1.5 million clones, around 98% of which are singletons, and about 0.42% rests with the top ten. In this sample, this clone turned up once. The antigen remains unidentified. The same CDR3 is also encoded by other DNA sequences in this sample. Looked up from germline, CDR1 is SGHTA and CDR2 is FQGTGA. The CDR3 runs to 13 residues. V gave up 2 bases and J gave up 5 bases, with 9 bases separating them. Sequenced sample: naive CD4+ T cells sorted from blood. The subset: CD45RA+ positively selected. The TCR sequence derives from a man aged 25 to 40 in good health. The genes are TRBV7-3 and TRBJ2-5; no clear D gene. The chain's CDR3 is CASSLSGRETQYF. DNA of the CDR3: TGTGCCAGCAGCTTATCCGGAAGGGAGACCCAGTACTTC.